These T cell receptor beta chains were read from a single sample in a study of blood T cell repertoires in COVID-19. Produced via immunoSEQ multiplex PCR; TCRdb's table is partial and in-frame only. The table lists under 300,000 clones, around 90% of them singletons, with around 0.92% in the top ten. Source material: PBMCs or T cells enriched from blood (not recorded which). The receptors originated from a woman aged 25 to 39 who had recovered from COVID-19. CDR3s include the opening cysteine and the closing phenylalanine or tryptophan. Fields, in order: D gene, V gene, J gene, clone size, CDR3 DNA, CDR3 protein. The D gene is left open where the match is weak. Clone size appears in some rows only: once, few, many, or a class for an expanded clone.

>TRBD1|TRBV7-9|TRBJ2-7|once
TGTGCCAGCAGCCCAAGGGACAGGGGTTACGAGCAGTACTTC
CASSPRDRGYEQYF
>TRBD1|TRBV29-1|TRBJ1-1|-
TGCAGCGTCCGACAGGGATCCACTGAAGCTTTCTTT
CSVRQGSTEAFF
>-|TRBV28|TRBJ1-3|-
TGTGCCAGCAGTGTCACCAGGGGTGCTGGAAACACCATATATTTT
CASSVTRGAGNTIYF
>TRBD1|TRBV19|TRBJ2-7|-
TGTGCCACTAAGTCAGGGACAGCGTACGAGCAGTACTTC
CATKSGTAYEQYF
>-|TRBV2|TRBJ2-1|-
TGTGCCAGCAGTTATAAAAGAACATGGAATGAGCAGTTCTTC
CASSYKRTWNEQFF
>-|TRBV19|TRBJ2-2|once
TGTGCCAGTAGTGTCGGGATCGGGGAGCTGTTTTTT
CASSVGIGELFF
>-|TRBV5-4|TRBJ2-7|-
TGTGCCAGCAGCCTCTCGACCTTGTGGAGGAACGAGCAGTACTTC
CASSLSTLWRNEQYF
>-|TRBV19|TRBJ1-1|-
TGTGCCAGTAGTATTCTGGTCGCAGGCGCTGTGATGAACACTGAAGCTTTCTTT
CASSILVAGAVMNTEAFF
>TRBD1|TRBV5-1|TRBJ1-1|once
TGCGCCAGCAGCCCAGCCGGGACAGAGAACACTGAAGCTTTCTTT
CASSPAGTENTEAFF
>TRBD1|TRBV7-9|TRBJ1-2|-
TGTGCCAGCAGCATACAGGGGCCTCCTTCCTATGGCTACACCTTC
CASSIQGPPSYGYTF
>-|TRBV5-1|TRBJ1-4|-
TGCGCCAGCAGCTTGCTAGCAACTAATGAAAAACTGTTTTTT
CASSLLATNEKLFF
>TRBD1|TRBV19|TRBJ2-5|-
TGTGCCAGCGGGACAGTCCAAGAGACCCAGTACTTC
CASGTVQETQYF
>TRBD1|TRBV19|TRBJ1-4|-
TGTGCCAGTACCAAACAGGGGGGTCTTGAAAAACTGTTTTTT
CASTKQGGLEKLFF
>TRBD2|TRBV2|TRBJ2-3|-
TGTGCCAGCAGTGAAGATGGCGGGAGGGAAGCAGATACGCAGTATTTT
CASSEDGGREADTQYF
>TRBD2|TRBV3-1/TRBV3-2|TRBJ2-7|-
TGTGCCAGCAGCCAAGCTGGAGCGGGAGTGTTGGGCGAGCAGTACTTC
CASSQAGAGVLGEQYF
>-|TRBV7-3|TRBJ2-1|-
TGTGCCAGCAGCTTACCGACTTTCGCGGGAAGACACAATGAGCAGTTCTTC
CASSLPTFAGRHNEQFF
>TRBD1|TRBV2|TRBJ1-6|-
TGTGCCAGCAGTGTGAGACAGGGGATTTACTATAATTCACCCCTCCACTTT
CASSVRQGIYYNSPLHF
>-|TRBV28|TRBJ1-1|-
TGTGCCAGCAGTTTAAGGGGAGGGTGGACTGAAGCTTTCTTT
CASSLRGGWTEAFF
>-|TRBV27|TRBJ2-3|-
TGTGCCAGCAGGCGGGCGGGACGGACTAGCACAGATACGCAGTATTTT
CASRRAGRTSTDTQYF
>-|TRBV6-2/TRBV6-3|TRBJ1-6|-
TGTGCCAGCAGTTACTCCCCCGGCTCCTATAATTCACCCCTCCACTTT
CASSYSPGSYNSPLHF
>-|TRBV4-3|TRBJ2-5|-
TGCGCCAGCAGCCAAAACGCAGGCACCCAAGAGACCCAGTACTTC
CASSQNAGTQETQYF
>TRBD2|TRBV12-5|TRBJ2-5|-
TGTGCTAGTGCCCTAAGCGGGGTAGAGACCCAGTACTTC
CASALSGVETQYF
>-|TRBV4-3|TRBJ1-5|-
TGCGCCAGCAGCCAAGAGTCGGGTAGCAATCAGCCCCAGCATTTT
CASSQESGSNQPQHF
>-|TRBV3-1/TRBV3-2|TRBJ2-6|-
TGTGCCAGCAGCCAAACTGTCGCTGGGGCCAACGTCCTGACTTTC
CASSQTVAGANVLTF
>-|TRBV11-1|TRBJ2-5|-
TGTGCCAGCAGCTTAGTCATAGAGCACCAAGATGGGACCCAGTACTTC
CASSLVIEHQDGTQYF
>-|TRBV7-6|TRBJ1-1|-
TGTGCCAGCAGCTTGGATCAGGACACTGAAGCTTTCTTT
CASSLDQDTEAFF
>TRBD2|TRBV4-1|TRBJ2-1|-
TGCGCCAGCAGCCACGTTGACCTGGGACTAGCGGGGGACAATGAGCAGTTCTTC
CASSHVDLGLAGDNEQFF
>-|TRBV24-1|TRBJ1-4|-
TGTGCCACCGTAGTCATGACAGGCCCTAATGAAAAACTGTTTTTT
CATVVMTGPNEKLFF
>-|TRBV5-4|TRBJ1-2|-
TGTGCCAGCAGCTTGACGGTTGTGGGTTCGGGAGGCTACACCTTC
CASSLTVVGSGGYTF
>TRBD2|TRBV5-1|TRBJ2-1|-
TGCGCCAGCAGCTTGAGGACGTCCCCCGGGACTACTATGGACAATGAGCAGTTCTTC
CASSLRTSPGTTMDNEQFF
>TRBD1|TRBV7-9|TRBJ2-7|-
TGTGCCAGCAGCTCAGGGACAGGCTACGAGCAGTACTTC
CASSSGTGYEQYF
>-|TRBV19|TRBJ1-4|-
TGTGCCAGTAGCCACTTCAACCTTTTGTCTCCGGGGGAGGAAAAACTGTTTTTT
CASSHFNLLSPGEEKLFF
>TRBD1|TRBV28|TRBJ1-6|-
TGTGCCAGCAGCCCAACAGGGGGGCGTAATTCACCCCTCCACTTT
CASSPTGGRNSPLHF
>-|TRBV19|TRBJ1-2|-
TGTGCCAGTAGACCGGCAGGGTATGGCTACACCTTC
CASRPAGYGYTF
>-|TRBV7-6|TRBJ1-6|-
TGTGCCAGCAGCTTACTAACGGGGAACAATTCACCCCTCCACTTT
CASSLLTGNNSPLHF
>TRBD1|TRBV27|TRBJ1-2|-
TGTGCCAGCAGTGGGATAGGGACAGGGCTAAAGACCTATGGCTACACCTTC
CASSGIGTGLKTYGYTF
>-|TRBV7-2|TRBJ2-5|-
TGTGCCAGCAGCCAGTACGGCAGGCTCTCCCAGGGGACCCAGTACTTC
CASSQYGRLSQGTQYF
>-|TRBV19|TRBJ2-7|-
TGTGCCAGTAGTGCCACACAGGGCTACGAGCAGTACTTC
CASSATQGYEQYF
>-|TRBV28|TRBJ1-1|-
TGTGCCAGCCCTCCTCCGACAGGAGAGAACACTGAAGCTTTCTTT
CASPPPTGENTEAFF
>-|TRBV18|TRBJ2-7|-
TGTGCCAGCTCACCAGTCACGAACCAGGACTACGAGCAGTACTTC
CASSPVTNQDYEQYF
>TRBD1|TRBV24-1|TRBJ2-2|-
TGTGCCACTCAGTCGGGACAGGGATACACCGGGGAGCTGTTTTTT
CATQSGQGYTGELFF
>TRBD2|TRBV3-1/TRBV3-2|TRBJ2-3|-
TGTGCCAGCAGCCATCAGCGGGGGGGTTTCCCAGATACGCAGTATTTT
CASSHQRGGFPDTQYF
>-|TRBV12-3/TRBV12-4|TRBJ1-1|-
TGTGCCAGCAGTTGGGGAGACAACACTGAAGCTTTCTTT
CASSWGDNTEAFF
>-|TRBV6-5|TRBJ1-6|-
TGTGCCAGCAGTTACTCGACGGGAGCTAATTCACCCCTCCACTTT
CASSYSTGANSPLHF
>TRBD1|TRBV7-6|TRBJ2-1|-
TGTGCCAGCAGCTCCGGACAGGGCGTCTACAATGAGCAGTTCTTC
CASSSGQGVYNEQFF
>TRBD2|TRBV27|TRBJ2-1|-
TGTGCCAGCAGTTTTAAGCGGGACCCCTCCTACAATGAGCAGTTCTTC
CASSFKRDPSYNEQFF
>TRBD2|TRBV4-3|TRBJ2-2|-
TGCGCCAGCAGCCAAGATTGGGCGGGGGGGAACACCGGGGAGCTGTTTTTT
CASSQDWAGGNTGELFF
>-|TRBV4-1|TRBJ1-2|-
TGCGCCAGCAGCCAAGAGCGAGCAGGGAACTATGGCTACACCTTC
CASSQERAGNYGYTF
>-|TRBV7-9|TRBJ1-3|-
TGTGCCAGCAGCTTAGCGGGACTTAACACCATATATTTT
CASSLAGLNTIYF
>-|TRBV5-1|TRBJ2-2|once
TGCGCCAGCAGCCTGGGGACATACACCGGGGAGCTGTTTTTT
CASSLGTYTGELFF
>-|TRBV28|TRBJ2-7|-
TGTGCCAGCAGTTTAGGGGCCCCCTCCTTCTACGAGCAGTACTTC
CASSLGAPSFYEQYF
>-|TRBV19|TRBJ2-6|-
TGTGCCAGTTATCCGCGAGTTGGTGGGGCCAACGTCCTGACTTTC
CASYPRVGGANVLTF
>-|TRBV21-1|TRBJ1-6|-
TGTGCCAGCAGCATCCGGGACAGTGCCTTACTCCTCCACTTT
CASSIRDSALLLHF
>-|TRBV7-2|TRBJ1-6|-
TGTGCCAGCAGCAACCGTAGGTCAGGTCTGGGTGGATCACCCCTCCACTTT
CASSNRRSGLGGSPLHF
>TRBD2|TRBV11-3|TRBJ2-1|-
TGTGCCAGCAGCTCATCTTTTATGGGACTAGCGGGAGGGTACAATGAGCAGTTCTTC
CASSSSFMGLAGGYNEQFF